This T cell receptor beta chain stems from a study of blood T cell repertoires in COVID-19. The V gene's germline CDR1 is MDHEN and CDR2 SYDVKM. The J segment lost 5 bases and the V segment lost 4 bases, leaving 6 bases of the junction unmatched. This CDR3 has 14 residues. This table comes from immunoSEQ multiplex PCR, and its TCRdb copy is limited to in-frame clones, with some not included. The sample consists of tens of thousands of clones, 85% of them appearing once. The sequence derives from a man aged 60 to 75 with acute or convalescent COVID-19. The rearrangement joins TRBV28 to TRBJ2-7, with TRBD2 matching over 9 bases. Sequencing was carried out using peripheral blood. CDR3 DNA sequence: TGTGCCAGCAGTTGGGCGGGGGGGCCCCACGAGCAGTACTTC. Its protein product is CASSWAGGPHEQYF.